This T cell receptor beta chain stems from a study of blood T cell repertoires in COVID-19. Living in under 30 US areas, the participants were between about 18 and 90 years of age. In Cohort 3, a recovered donor had either two negative PCRs, clearance, or symptom resolution. Authors' processing steps: For nucleated cells, counts were estimated from reference gene primer amplification. Sequencing was performed with immunoSEQ multiplex PCR; in TCRdb, only in-frame clones are kept and a portion is missing. V, J and clone size are those of that table, while D and trimming were read from the DNA. The repertoire includes 170,000 or so clones, 85% to 90% of them detected once, and 5% to 8% sits in the top ten. With V trimmed by 6 bases and J by 10 bases, 8 bases remained unmatched. The CDR3 length is 14 residues. Per germline, CDR1 MNHEY and CDR2 SMNVEV (reference sequence).

The TCR originated in a man aged 40-50 years who had recovered from COVID-19. The sample comprised PBMCs or T cells enriched from blood (not recorded which). The chain links TRBV27 to TRBJ1-6; the match to TRBD1 covers 8 bases. The CDR3 DNA reads TGTGCCAGCAGCTCGACAGGGGAGTACTCACCCCTCCACTTT. Its protein product is CASSSTGEYSPLHF.